This T cell receptor beta chain was documented in a study of post-analysis software for immune sequencing data. The CDR3 length is 15 residues. Germline V lookup: CDR1 DFQATT, CDR2 SNEGSKA (reference sequence). J was trimmed by 2 bases and V by 2 bases; bases with no gene match: 5. Libraries were made from TCR beta cDNA, and they carried unique molecular identifiers. From the PCR reads, TCRdb called clonotypes with MiXCR, one entry per CDR3 protein. This table holds about 160,000 distinct CDR3 sequences, about 34% found once. The sequencing here drew on blood, taken after autologous hematopoietic stem cell transplantation. The chain links TRBV20-1 to TRBJ2-1, with 8 bases identical to TRBD2. This TCR derives from a girl under 18 with multiple sclerosis. DNA for the CDR3: TGCAGTGCTAGACTACCGGGACTAGCCTACAATGAGCAGTTCTTC. It yields the protein CSARLPGLAYNEQFF.